This T cell receptor beta chain was captured by sequencing in a study of cytomegalovirus exposure and HLA in healthy donors. Points from the study as a whole: Several top significant clusters appeared, in a later analysis, to be linked to common viral pathogens.

PCR was performed using 60 Vbeta and 13 Jbeta primers. Generated by immunoSEQ multiplex PCR, the TCRdb table keeps only in-frame clones and is missing some. Of around 180,000 clones in the sample, roughly 80% were seen once. This clone showed up just once. Antigen: not known. V gave up 5 bases and J gave up 6 bases, with 13 bases separating them. The length of the CDR3 is 13 residues. CDR1 SGHNT and CDR2 YENEEA come from the germline V gene. The source of this sequence is a woman between 45 and 65 years old in good health and CMV-seronegative. Sequencing used PBMCs. V usage is TRBV11-3 and J usage is TRBJ1-1; D perhaps matches TRBD1 (6 bases). The CDR3 nucleotides read TGTGCCAGCAGCAATAACAGGGAGTCTGAAGCTTTCTTT. Translating gives CASSNNRESEAFF.